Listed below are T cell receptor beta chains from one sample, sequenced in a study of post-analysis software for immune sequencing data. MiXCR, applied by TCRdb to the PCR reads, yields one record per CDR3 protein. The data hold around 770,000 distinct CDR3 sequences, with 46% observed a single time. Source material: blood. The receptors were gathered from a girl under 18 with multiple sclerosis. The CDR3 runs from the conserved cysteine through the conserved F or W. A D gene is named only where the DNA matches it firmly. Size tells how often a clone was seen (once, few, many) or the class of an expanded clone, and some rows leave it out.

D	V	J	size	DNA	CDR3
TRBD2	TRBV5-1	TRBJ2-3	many	TGCGCCAGCAGCTTGGCCGCATTTAGCGGGAGCCCAGATACGCAGTATTTT	CASSLAAFSGSPDTQYF
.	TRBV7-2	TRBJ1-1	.	TGTGCCAGCAGCTTAGAGGGGCGGTCAGCTTTCTTT	CASSLEGRSAFF
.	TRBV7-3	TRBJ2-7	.	TGTGCCAGCAGCTCTAACCCCCCACAGGGTGCCCCCTACGAGCAGTACTTC	CASSSNPPQGAPYEQYF
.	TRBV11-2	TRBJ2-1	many	TGTGCCAGCAGCGGGCTGGGGACTGAGCAGTTCTTC	CASSGLGTEQFF
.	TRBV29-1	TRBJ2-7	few	TGCGGCGTTGAAAAGGGGCAGGGCGCCTACGAGCAGTACTTC	CGVEKGQGAYEQYF
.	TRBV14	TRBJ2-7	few	TGTGCCAGCAGCCAACGCCCAAGTTCCTACGAGCAGTACTTC	CASSQRPSSYEQYF
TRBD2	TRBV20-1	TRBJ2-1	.	TGCAGTGCCCGCCGACTAGCGGGCCCGTCAAGGGAGCAGTTCTTC	CSARRLAGPSREQFF
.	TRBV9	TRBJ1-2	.	TGTGCCAGCAGCGTAGTCGATGGCTACACCTTC	CASSVVDGYTF
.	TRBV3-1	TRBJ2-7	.	TGTGCCAGCAGCCAAGATACCTTTCCCTACGAGCAGTACTTC	CASSQDTFPYEQYF
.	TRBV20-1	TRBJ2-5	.	TGCAGTGCTAACCCAGGGAGAGAAGAGACCCAGTACTTC	CSANPGREETQYF
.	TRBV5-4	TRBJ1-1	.	TGTGCCAGCGAAGACGGGGGGAACACTGAAGCTTTCTTT	CASEDGGNTEAFF
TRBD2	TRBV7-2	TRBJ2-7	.	TGTGCCAGCAGCCGGCGGGTAGCGGGAGCGGACGAGCAGTACTTC	CASSRRVAGADEQYF
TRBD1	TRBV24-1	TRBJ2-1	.	TGTGCCACCAGTGACCGAACAGGGGCCTTGAACAATGAGCAGTTCTTC	CATSDRTGALNNEQFF
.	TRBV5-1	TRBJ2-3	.	TGCGCCAGCAGATCCGGGCCGCCAACTAGCACAGATACGCAGTATTTT	CASRSGPPTSTDTQYF
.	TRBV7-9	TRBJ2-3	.	TGTGCCAGCAGCGAACCGAGCATCCTAAACACAGATACGCAGTATTTT	CASSEPSILNTDTQYF
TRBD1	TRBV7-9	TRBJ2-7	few	TGTGCCAGCAGCTTCCCTGGGGGACAGGGGGTTCGCGAGCAGTACTTC	CASSFPGGQGVREQYF
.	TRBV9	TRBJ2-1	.	TGTGCCAGCAGCGCCGATGGGAGAGCAGACAATGAGCAGTTCTTC	CASSADGRADNEQFF
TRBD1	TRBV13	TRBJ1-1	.	TGTGCCAGCAGCTCGGACAGGGCTAAGACTGAAGCTTTCTTT	CASSSDRAKTEAFF
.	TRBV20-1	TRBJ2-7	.	TGCAGTGCTAGCGGTCGGCACAGAAACTACGAGCAGTACTTC	CSASGRHRNYEQYF
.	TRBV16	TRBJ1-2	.	TGTGCCAGCAGCCAGGCGGGCCGATCTCTTGGCTACACCTTC	CASSQAGRSLGYTF